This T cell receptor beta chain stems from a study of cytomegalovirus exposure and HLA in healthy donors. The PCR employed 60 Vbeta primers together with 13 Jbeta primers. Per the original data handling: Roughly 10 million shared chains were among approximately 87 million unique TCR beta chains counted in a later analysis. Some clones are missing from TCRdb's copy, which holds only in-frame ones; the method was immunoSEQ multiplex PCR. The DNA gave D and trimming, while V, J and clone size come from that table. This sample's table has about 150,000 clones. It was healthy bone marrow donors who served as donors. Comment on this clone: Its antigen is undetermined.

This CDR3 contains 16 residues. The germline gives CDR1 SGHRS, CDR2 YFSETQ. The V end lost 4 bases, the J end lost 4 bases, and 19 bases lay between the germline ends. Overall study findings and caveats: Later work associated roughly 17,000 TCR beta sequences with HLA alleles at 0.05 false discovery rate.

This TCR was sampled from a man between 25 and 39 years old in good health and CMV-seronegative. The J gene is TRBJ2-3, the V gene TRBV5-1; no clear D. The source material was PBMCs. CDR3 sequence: CASSPRPTTAADTQYF. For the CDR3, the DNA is TGCGCCAGCAGCCCGCGACCCACAACGGCGGCAGATACGCAGTATTTT.